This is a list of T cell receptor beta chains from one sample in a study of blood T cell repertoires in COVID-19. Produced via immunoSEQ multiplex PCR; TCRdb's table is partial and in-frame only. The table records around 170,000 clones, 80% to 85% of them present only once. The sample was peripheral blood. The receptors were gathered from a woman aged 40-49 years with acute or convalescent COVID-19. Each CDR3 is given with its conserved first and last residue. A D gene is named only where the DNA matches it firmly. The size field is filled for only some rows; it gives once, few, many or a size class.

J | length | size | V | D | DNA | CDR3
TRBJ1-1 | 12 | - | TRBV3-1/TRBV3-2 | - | TGTGCCAGCAGCCAAAGTCCCAGTCTGGCTTTCTTT | CASSQSPSLAFF
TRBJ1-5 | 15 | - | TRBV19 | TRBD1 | TGTGCCAGTAGTTTGTTCGGGACAGTCAATCAGCCCCAGCATTTT | CASSLFGTVNQPQHF
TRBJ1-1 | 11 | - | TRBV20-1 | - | TGCAGTGCCGGGGGGGGCACTGAAGCTTTCTTT | CSAGGGTEAFF
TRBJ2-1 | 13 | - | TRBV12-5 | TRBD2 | TGTGCTAGTGCCCCCGGGGGGTACAATGAGCAGTTCTTC | CASAPGGYNEQFF
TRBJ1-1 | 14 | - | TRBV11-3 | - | TGTGCCAGCAGCCCCCAGGGGCCCCCCTCTGAAGCTTTCTTT | CASSPQGPPSEAFF
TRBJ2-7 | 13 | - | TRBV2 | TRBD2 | TGTGCCAGCAAACTAGCGGGAGATGGCGAGCAGTACTTC | CASKLAGDGEQYF
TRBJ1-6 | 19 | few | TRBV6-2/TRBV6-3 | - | TGTGCCAGCAGTTACTCGAGAACTGGTGACAGCCTTAATAATTCACCCCTCCACTTT | CASSYSRTGDSLNNSPLHF
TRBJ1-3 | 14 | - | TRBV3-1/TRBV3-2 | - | TGTGCCAGCAGCCTCACGGCCGGAGAAAACACCATATATTTT | CASSLTAGENTIYF
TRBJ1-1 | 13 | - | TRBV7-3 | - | TGTGCCAGCAGCTTAAACCCCGGGACTGAAGCTTTCTTT | CASSLNPGTEAFF
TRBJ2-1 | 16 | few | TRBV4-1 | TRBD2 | TGCGCCAGCAGCCAAGAGCCTAGCGGGCCTTACAATGAGCAGTTCTTC | CASSQEPSGPYNEQFF
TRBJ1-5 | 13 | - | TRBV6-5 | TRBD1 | TGTGCCAGCAGGCCGACAGGGAATCAGCCCCAGCATTTT | CASRPTGNQPQHF
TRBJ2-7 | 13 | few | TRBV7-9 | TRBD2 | TGTGCCAGCAGCCTCGGGGGGGGCTACGAGCAGTACTTC | CASSLGGGYEQYF
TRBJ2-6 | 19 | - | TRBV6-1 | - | TGTGCCAGCAGTGAAGGGGTTGGCGGGGCCCGGACTGGGGCCAACGTCCTGACTTTC | CASSEGVGGARTGANVLTF
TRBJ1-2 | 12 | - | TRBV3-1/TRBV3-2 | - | TGTGCCAGCAGCCAAGGGGAGGAGGGCTACACCTTC | CASSQGEEGYTF
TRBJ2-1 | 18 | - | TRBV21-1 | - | TGTGCCAGCAACCATGGGGAGGTAGCGGGACCGCTTCCCCGAACGGAGTTCTTC | CASNHGEVAGPLPRTEFF
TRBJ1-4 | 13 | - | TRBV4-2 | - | TGTGCCAGCAGCCCAACCCGGGAAAGCCCGGTGTTTTTT | CASSPTRESPVFF